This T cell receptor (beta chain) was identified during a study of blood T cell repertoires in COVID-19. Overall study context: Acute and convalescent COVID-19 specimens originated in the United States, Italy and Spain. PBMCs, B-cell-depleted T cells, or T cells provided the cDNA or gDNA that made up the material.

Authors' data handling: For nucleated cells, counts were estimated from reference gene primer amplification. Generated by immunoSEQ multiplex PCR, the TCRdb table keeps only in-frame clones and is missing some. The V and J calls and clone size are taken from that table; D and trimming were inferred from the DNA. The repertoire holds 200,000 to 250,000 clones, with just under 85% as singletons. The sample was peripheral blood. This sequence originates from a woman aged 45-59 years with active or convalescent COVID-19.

CDR3 loop: CASSARQGGQNQPQHF. The CDR3 nucleotides are TGTGCCAGCAGTGCGAGGCAGGGGGGACAGAATCAGCCCCAGCATTTT. The V call is TRBV6-1, the J call TRBJ1-5; 7 bases are shared with TRBD1. Losses at the gene ends were 4 bases for V and 4 bases for J; bases not matched to a gene: 10. The CDR3 totals 16 residues. Germline V gene sequence: CDR1 MNHNS, CDR2 SASEGT.